The rows below give T cell receptor beta chains drawn from one sample of a study of T cell repertoires in cytomegalovirus infection. Using its own MiXCR run on the reads, TCRdb lists one record per CDR3 protein. This table holds hundreds of thousands of distinct CDR3 sequences, roughly 24% found once. Sequencing used CD8+ T cells from PBMCs. The receptors stem from a human donor in good health (CMV status not recorded). Some clones in this sample may be carry-over from other donors' samples. Both conserved end residues are part of each CDR3. A D gene is named only where the DNA matches it firmly. A row's size may be missing; if present it is once, few, many or a size class.

D: TRBD1
J: TRBJ1-2
size: few
V: TRBV6-2/TRBV6-3
CDR3: CASSRQGARGYTF
DNA: TGTGCCAGCAGTCGACAGGGGGCCAGAGGCTACACCTTC

D: -
J: TRBJ1-4
size: once
V: TRBV28
CDR3: CASSFSTAFNEKLFF
DNA: TGTGCCAGCAGTTTTTCTACAGCCTTTAATGAAAAACTGTTTTTT

D: -
J: TRBJ2-3
size: -
V: TRBV6-1
CDR3: CASRIDRLVRWGDTQYF
DNA: TGTGCCAGCAGAATAGACAGGTTGGTCAGATGGGGAGATACGCAGTATTTT

D: -
J: TRBJ2-7
size: few
V: TRBV20-1
CDR3: CSAKKPDWGSSYEQYF
DNA: TGCAGTGCTAAGAAACCGGACTGGGGGAGCTCCTACGAGCAGTACTTC

D: -
J: TRBJ2-2
size: -
V: TRBV28
CDR3: CASSFRDFGNTGELFF
DNA: TGTGCCAGCAGTTTCCGGGACTTCGGGAACACCGGGGAGCTGTTTTTT

D: -
J: TRBJ1-1
size: few
V: TRBV12-3/TRBV12-4
CDR3: CASSSFDTNTEAFF
DNA: TGTGCCAGCAGTTCATTTGATACGAACACTGAAGCTTTCTTT

D: -
J: TRBJ1-5
size: -
V: TRBV7-9
CDR3: CASGLGHQPQHF
DNA: TGTGCCAGCGGCCTCGGACATCAGCCCCAGCATTTT

D: -
J: TRBJ2-5
size: few
V: TRBV29-1
CDR3: CSVDRGPVWNQYF
DNA: TGCAGCGTTGATCGAGGACCCGTTTGGAACCAGTACTTC

D: -
J: TRBJ2-2
size: many
V: TRBV11-3
CDR3: CASSPYLAEHTGELFF
DNA: TGTGCCAGCAGCCCCTACTTGGCGGAGCACACCGGGGAGCTGTTTTTT

D: -
J: TRBJ1-1
size: -
V: TRBV15
CDR3: CATSRDRISTEAFF
DNA: TGTGCCACCAGCAGAGATCGGATAAGCACTGAAGCTTTCTTT

D: -
J: TRBJ2-2
size: -
V: TRBV4-1
CDR3: CASSQGEPGELFF
DNA: TGCGCCAGCAGCCAAGGGGAACCCGGGGAGCTGTTTTTT

D: -
J: TRBJ1-2
size: few
V: TRBV20-1
CDR3: CSATWSNYGYTF
DNA: TGCAGTGCTACCTGGTCCAACTATGGCTACACCTTC

D: -
J: TRBJ2-7
size: many
V: TRBV27
CDR3: CASSFGTDTYEQYF
DNA: TGTGCCAGCAGTTTCGGGACGGATACCTACGAGCAGTACTTC

D: TRBD2
J: TRBJ2-5
size: -
V: TRBV28
CDR3: CVSTPRGRETQYF
DNA: TGTGTCAGCACCCCTCGCGGGAGGGAGACCCAGTACTTC